This TCR beta chain was captured in a study of T cell repertoires in cytomegalovirus infection. Study-wide context: Public TCR beta signatures provided an indication of both CMV infection and a matching HLA type. Overall study findings and caveats: Cumulative public TCR beta family frequency identified carriers of CMV plus the relevant HLA. It was HLA-C-restricted CMV-specific TCR beta clonotypes that dominated the response ex vivo.

V was pared by 1 base and J by 4 bases, with 11 bases between. The CDR3 contains 15 residues. Germline CDR1 is LNHNV and CDR2 is YYDKDF (reference sequence). Comments on this clonotype: What it binds is not known.

TCRdb itself ran the reads through MiXCR, one entry per CDR3 protein. The sample has approximately 320,000 distinct CDR3 sequences, over 7.5% seen once. The source material was PBMCs. The sequence derives from a human donor in good health (CMV status not recorded). Some clones in this sample may be carry-over from other donors' samples. The rearrangement uses TRBV15 and TRBJ1-5; no definite D call. The CDR3 protein is CATSRAEGWNQPQHF. CDR3 DNA sequence: TGTGCCACCAGCAGAGCTGAGGGTTGGAATCAGCCCCAGCATTTT.